This T cell receptor beta chain was identified during a study of blood T cell repertoires in COVID-19. Study as a whole: Spain, Italy and the United States supplied samples that represented acute and convalescent COVID-19. PBMCs, B-cell-depleted T cells, or T cells were the source of the cDNA or gDNA that made up the material.

The germline V and J ends were trimmed by 1 base and 1 base, with 11 bases remaining between them. The CDR3 is 15 residues long. Germline loops: CDR1 LGHNA, CDR2 YSLEER. In the original analysis: For nucleated cells, counts were estimated from reference gene primer amplification. Sequenced by immunoSEQ multiplex PCR; TCRdb stores in-frame clones only, minus some. That table furnishes V, J and clone size, whereas the DNA furnished D and trimming. The table includes about 330,000 clones, roughly 88% detected once. This TCR was sampled from a woman aged 45-59 years with active or convalescent COVID-19. Material: peripheral blood. J is TRBJ2-7 and V is TRBV4-3; D remains unclear. The CDR3 DNA follows: TGCGCCAGCAGCCAAGGATGGTCGGGTTCCTACGAGCAGTACTTC. As protein: CASSQGWSGSYEQYF.